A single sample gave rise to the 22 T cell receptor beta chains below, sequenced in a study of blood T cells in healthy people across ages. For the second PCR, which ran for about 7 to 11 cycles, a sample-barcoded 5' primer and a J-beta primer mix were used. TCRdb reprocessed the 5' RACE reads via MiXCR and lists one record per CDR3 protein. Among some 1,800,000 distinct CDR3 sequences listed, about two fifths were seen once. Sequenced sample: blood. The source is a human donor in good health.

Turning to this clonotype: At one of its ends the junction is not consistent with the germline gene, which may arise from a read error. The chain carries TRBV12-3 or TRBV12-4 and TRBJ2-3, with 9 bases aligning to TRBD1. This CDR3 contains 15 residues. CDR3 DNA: TGTGCCAGCAGTGGTTTGACAGGGGGTTCAGATGCGCAGTATTTT. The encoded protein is CASSGLTGGSDAQYF.

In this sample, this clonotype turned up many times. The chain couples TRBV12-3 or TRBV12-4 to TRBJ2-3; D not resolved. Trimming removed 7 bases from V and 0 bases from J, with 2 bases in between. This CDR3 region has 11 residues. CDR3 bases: TGTGCCAGCACTAGCACAGATACGCAGTATTTT. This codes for CASTSTDTQYF.

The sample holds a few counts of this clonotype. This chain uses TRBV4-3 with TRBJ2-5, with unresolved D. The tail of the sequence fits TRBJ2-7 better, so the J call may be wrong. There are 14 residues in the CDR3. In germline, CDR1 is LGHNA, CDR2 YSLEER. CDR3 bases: TGCGCCAGCAGCCAGGAAAGATCCGCCTACGAGCAGTACTTC. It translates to CASSQERSAYEQYF.

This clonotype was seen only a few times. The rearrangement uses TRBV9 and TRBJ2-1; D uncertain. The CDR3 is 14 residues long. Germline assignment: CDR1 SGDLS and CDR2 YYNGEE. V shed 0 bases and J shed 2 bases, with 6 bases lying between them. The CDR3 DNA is TGTGCCAGCAGCGTAGCTGGGGCCTACAATGAGCAGTTCTTC. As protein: CASSVAGAYNEQFF.

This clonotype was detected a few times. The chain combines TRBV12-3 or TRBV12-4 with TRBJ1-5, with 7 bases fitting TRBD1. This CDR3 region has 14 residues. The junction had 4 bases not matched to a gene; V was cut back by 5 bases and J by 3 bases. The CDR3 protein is CASSGQDFNQPQHF. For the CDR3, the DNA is TGTGCCAGCAGTGGACAGGATTTCAATCAGCCCCAGCATTTT.

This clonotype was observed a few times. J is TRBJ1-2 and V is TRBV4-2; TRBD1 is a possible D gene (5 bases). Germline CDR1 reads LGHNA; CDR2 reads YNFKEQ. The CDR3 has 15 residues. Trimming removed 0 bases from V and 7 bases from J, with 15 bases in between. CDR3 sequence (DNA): TGTGCCAGCAGCCAAGATTTAAGGGGCTTTGGTGGCTACACCTTC. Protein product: CASSQDLRGFGGYTF.

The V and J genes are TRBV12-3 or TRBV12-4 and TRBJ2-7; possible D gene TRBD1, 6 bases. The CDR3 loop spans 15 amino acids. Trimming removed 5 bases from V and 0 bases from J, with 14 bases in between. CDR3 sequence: CASSDTGTHSYEQYF. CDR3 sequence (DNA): TGTGCCAGCAGTGACACCGGGACACACTCCTACGAGCAGTACTTC.

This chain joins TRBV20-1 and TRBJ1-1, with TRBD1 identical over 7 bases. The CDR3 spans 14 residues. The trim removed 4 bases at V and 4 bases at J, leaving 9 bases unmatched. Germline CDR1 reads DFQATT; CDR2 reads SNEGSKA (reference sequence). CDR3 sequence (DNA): TGCAGTGCTAAAGGGGGCGGGTCGGTCACTGAAGCTTTCTTT. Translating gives CSAKGGGSVTEAFF.

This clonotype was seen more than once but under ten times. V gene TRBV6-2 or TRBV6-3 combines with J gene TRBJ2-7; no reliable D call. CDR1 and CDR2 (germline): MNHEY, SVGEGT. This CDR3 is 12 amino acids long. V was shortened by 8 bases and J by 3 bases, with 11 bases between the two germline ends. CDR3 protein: CASSVQFYEQYF. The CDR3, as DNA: TGTGCCAGCTCGGTACAGTTCTACGAGCAGTACTTC.

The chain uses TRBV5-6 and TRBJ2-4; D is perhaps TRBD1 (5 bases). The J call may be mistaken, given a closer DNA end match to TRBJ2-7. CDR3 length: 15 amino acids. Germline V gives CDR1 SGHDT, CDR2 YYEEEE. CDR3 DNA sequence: TGTGCCAGCAGAGGTAAGGGGTCGTTGTGGTACGAGCAGTACTTC. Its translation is CASRGKGSLWYEQYF.

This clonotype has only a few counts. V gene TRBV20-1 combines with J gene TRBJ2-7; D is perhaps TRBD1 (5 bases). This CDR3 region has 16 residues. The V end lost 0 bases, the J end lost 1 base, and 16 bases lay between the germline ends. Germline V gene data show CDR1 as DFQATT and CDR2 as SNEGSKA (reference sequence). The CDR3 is CSARDSETAFSYEQYF. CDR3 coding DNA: TGCAGTGCTAGAGATTCTGAGACAGCCTTTTCCTACGAGCAGTACTTC.

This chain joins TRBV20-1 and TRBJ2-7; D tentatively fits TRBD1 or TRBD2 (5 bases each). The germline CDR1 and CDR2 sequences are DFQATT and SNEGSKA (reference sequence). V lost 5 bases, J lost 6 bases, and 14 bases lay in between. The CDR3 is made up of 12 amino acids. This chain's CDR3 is CSAGRGAGEQYF. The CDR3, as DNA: TGCAGTGCTGGACGAGGGGCGGGCGAGCAGTACTTC.

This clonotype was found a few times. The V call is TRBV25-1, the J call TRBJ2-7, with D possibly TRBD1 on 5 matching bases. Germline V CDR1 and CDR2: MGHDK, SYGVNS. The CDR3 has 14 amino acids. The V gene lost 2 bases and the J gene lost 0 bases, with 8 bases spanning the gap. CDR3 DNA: TGTGCCAGCAGTGAACCAGGGAACTCCTACGAGCAGTACGTC. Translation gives CASSEPGNSYEQYV.

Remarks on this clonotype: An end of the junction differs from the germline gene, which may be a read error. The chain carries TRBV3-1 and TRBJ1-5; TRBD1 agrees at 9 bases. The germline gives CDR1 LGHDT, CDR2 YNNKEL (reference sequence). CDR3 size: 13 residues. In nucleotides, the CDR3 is TGTGCCAGCAGCCTGGGACAGGGTCAGCCCCTGCATTTT. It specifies CASSLGQGQPLHF.

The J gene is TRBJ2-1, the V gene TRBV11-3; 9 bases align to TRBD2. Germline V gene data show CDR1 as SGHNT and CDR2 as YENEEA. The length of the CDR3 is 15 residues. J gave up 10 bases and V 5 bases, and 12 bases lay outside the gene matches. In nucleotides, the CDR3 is TGTGCCAGCAGCCCCAATCTGGCGGGGGGGTTGGAGCAGTTCTTC. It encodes CASSPNLAGGLEQFF.

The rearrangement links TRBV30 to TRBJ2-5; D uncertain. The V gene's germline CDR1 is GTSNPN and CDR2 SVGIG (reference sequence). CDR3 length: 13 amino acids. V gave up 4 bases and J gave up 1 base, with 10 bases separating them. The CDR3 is CAWKLAAQETQYF. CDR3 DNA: TGTGCCTGGAAGTTAGCTGCCCAAGAGACCCAGTACTTC. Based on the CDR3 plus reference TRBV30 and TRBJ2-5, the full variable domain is SQTIHQWPATLVQPVGSPLSLECTVEGTSNPNLYWYRQAAGRGLQLLFYSVGIGQISSEVPQNLSASRPQDRQFILSSKKLLLSDSGFYLCAWKLAAQETQYFGPGTRLLVL.

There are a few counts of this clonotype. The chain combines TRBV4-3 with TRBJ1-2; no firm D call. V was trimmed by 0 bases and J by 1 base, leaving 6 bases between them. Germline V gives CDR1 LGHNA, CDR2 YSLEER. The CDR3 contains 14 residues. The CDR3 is CASSQERINYGYTF. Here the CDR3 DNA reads TGCGCCAGCAGCCAAGAGCGGATTAACTATGGCTACACCTTC.

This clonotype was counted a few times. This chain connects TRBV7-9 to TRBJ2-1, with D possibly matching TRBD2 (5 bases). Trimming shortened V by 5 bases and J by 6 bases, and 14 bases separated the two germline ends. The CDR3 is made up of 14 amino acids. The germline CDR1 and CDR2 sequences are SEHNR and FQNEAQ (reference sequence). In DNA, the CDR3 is TGTGCCAGCAGCCCGCCAGGAGAGGGCAATGAGCAGTTCTTC. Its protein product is CASSPPGEGNEQFF.

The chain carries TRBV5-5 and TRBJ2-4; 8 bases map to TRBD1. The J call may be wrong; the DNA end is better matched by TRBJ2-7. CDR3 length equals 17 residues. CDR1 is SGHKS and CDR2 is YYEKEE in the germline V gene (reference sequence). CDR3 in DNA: TGTGCCAGCAGCTTTGGGGACAGGTCTTGGGTCTTCTACGAGCAGTACTTC. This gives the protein CASSFGDRSWVFYEQYF.

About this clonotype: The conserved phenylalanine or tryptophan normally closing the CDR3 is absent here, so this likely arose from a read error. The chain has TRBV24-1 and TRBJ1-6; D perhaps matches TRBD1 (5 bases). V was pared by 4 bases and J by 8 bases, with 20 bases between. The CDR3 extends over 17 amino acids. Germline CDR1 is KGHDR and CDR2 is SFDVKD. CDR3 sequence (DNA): TGTGCCACCAGTGACCCCAAAACACCGGGACCATATTCACCCCTCCACGTT. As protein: CATSDPKTPGPYSPLHV.

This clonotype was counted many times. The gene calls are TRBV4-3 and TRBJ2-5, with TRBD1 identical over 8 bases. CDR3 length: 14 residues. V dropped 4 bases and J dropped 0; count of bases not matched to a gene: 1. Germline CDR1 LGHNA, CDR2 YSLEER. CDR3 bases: TGCGCCAGCAGCCGGGACAGGTACCAAGAGACCCAGTACTTC. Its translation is CASSRDRYQETQYF.

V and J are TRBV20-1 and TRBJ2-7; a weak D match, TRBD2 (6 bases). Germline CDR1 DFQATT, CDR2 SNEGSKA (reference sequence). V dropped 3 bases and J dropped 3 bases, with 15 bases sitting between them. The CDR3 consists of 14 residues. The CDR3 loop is CSASRPGEDYEQYF. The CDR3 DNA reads TGCAGTGCTAGTAGGCCGGGGGAAGACTACGAGCAGTACTTC.